These 17 T cell receptor beta chains share one sample of origin, sequenced in a study of blood T cell repertoires in COVID-19. Assay: immunoSEQ multiplex PCR; the TCRdb copy retains only in-frame clones and omits some. The sample includes some 320,000 clones, 85% seen only once; the top ten take just over 7%. Sequencing was done on a sample of peripheral blood. These TCRs come from a human donor in a cohort sampled during active COVID-19.

The rearrangement links TRBV2 to TRBJ1-3, with a weak D call TRBD1 (6 bases). Per the germline V gene, CDR1 is SNHLY and CDR2 is FYNNEI. V dropped 7 bases and J dropped 0 bases, with 10 bases sitting between them. This CDR3 is built from 14 residues. DNA of the CDR3: TGTGCCAGCAAACAGGGAAGCTCTGGAAACACCATATATTTT. Its translation: CASKQGSSGNTIYF.

The rearrangement joins TRBV27 to TRBJ1-1, with D tentatively TRBD1 (6 bases). With 3 bases removed from V and 13 bases from J, the gap between germline ends came to 18 bases. CDR1 and CDR2 (germline): MNHEY, SMNVEV (reference sequence). The CDR3 is made up of 13 amino acids. CDR3 in amino acids: CASSLRQADPFFF. The CDR3 DNA sequence: TGTGCCAGCAGTTTGAGACAGGCCGACCCGTTTTTCTTT.

The chain combines TRBV7-9 with TRBJ1-1; a possible D gene is TRBD1 (5 bases). The CDR3 consists of 15 residues. Germline V gene sequence: CDR1 SEHNR, CDR2 FQNEAQ (reference sequence). V lost 0 bases to trimming and J lost 10 bases, with 18 bases between them. CDR3 coding DNA: TGTGCCAGCAGCTTAGCACCTAGTCAGGGTGGCGGAGCTTTCTTT. It translates to CASSLAPSQGGGAFF.

The CDR3 DNA follows: TGTGCCAGCAGTGCACTTTTTCGGGACAGCCAGACTGGAAACACCATATATTTT. Amino acids: CASSALFRDSQTGNTIYF. The gene calls are TRBV27 and TRBJ1-3; 7 bases line up with TRBD1. V lost 5 bases and J lost 2; bases outside the gene matches: 15. Germline V gene lookup returns CDR1 MNHEY and CDR2 SMNVEV (reference sequence). This CDR3 has 18 amino acids.

This clone occurred a few times. The V and J genes are TRBV4-2 and TRBJ2-4; D unclear. The CDR3 sequence is 14 residues long. Per the germline V gene, CDR1 is LGHNA and CDR2 is YNFKEQ. V dropped 3 bases and J dropped 8 bases, with 14 bases sitting between them. The CDR3 DNA follows: TGTGCCAGCAGCCAGAATAGTGGTGCGGACATTCAGTACTTC. Translation: CASSQNSGADIQYF.

The count of this clone is one. The genes are TRBV7-9 and TRBJ2-7, with 9 bases fitting TRBD1. With V trimmed by 4 bases and J by 4 bases, 11 bases remained unmatched. The germline V gene encodes CDR1 SEHNR and CDR2 FQNEAQ (reference sequence). The CDR3 is 16 residues long. CDR3 nucleotides: TGTGCCAGCAGCTCTAGCCGGGACAGGGTGGATTACGAGCAGTACTTC. Translation gives CASSSSRDRVDYEQYF.

This rearrangement joins TRBV6-6 to TRBJ2-2, with a weak D call TRBD2 (6 bases). CDR3 length: 14 amino acids. Germline CDR1 and CDR2: MNHNY and SVGAGI (reference sequence). V lost 0 bases and J 9 bases, leaving 11 bases between the germline ends. CDR3 nucleotides: TGTGCCAGCAGTTACTCCGGAGGGGTCAGGGAGCTGTTTTTT. This translates into CASSYSGGVRELFF.

The V and J genes are TRBV19 and TRBJ2-7; perhaps TRBD2 as D (5 bases). The ends were cut back, 8 bases at V and 2 bases at J, with 19 bases in the middle. This CDR3 is 15 amino acids long. Per germline, CDR1 LNHDA and CDR2 SQIVND (reference sequence). CDR3 amino acids: CASRRVIGGTYEQYF. The CDR3 DNA reads TGTGCCAGTCGGCGGGTTATAGGCGGCACCTACGAGCAGTACTTC.

The chain joins TRBV10-3 to TRBJ2-3; 9 nucleotides match TRBD2. Trimming cost V 0 bases and J 6 bases; bases outside gene matches: 7. CDR3 length: 16 residues. CDR1 is ENHRY, CDR2 SYGVKD, per germline. Here the CDR3 reads CAISESASGVRDTQYF. The CDR3 DNA is TGTGCCATCAGTGAGTCTGCTAGCGGGGTGAGGGATACGCAGTATTTT.

CDR3 sequence (DNA): TGTGCCAGCAGCTTAGTCGACAGCGCAACTACCTACGAGCAGTACTTC. Translation gives CASSLVDSATTYEQYF. This chain connects TRBV7-6 to TRBJ2-7; D might be TRBD1 (5 bases). Per the germline V gene, CDR1 is SGHVS and CDR2 is FNYEAQ. V shed 1 base and J shed 2 bases, with 15 bases lying between them. The CDR3 has 16 residues.

The chain employs TRBV9 and TRBJ1-1, with a possible D match to TRBD1 (5 bases). CDR1 and CDR2 from the germline V gene are SGDLS and YYNGEE. This CDR3 has 12 residues. V dropped 3 bases and J dropped 9 bases, with 12 bases sitting between them. The CDR3 nucleotides read TGTGCCAGCAGCGCCCTCGACAGTCAAGCTTTCTTT. This translates into CASSALDSQAFF.

The chain recombines TRBV4-1 with TRBJ2-1; D ambiguous. There are 13 residues in the CDR3. Trimming removed 5 bases from V and 9 bases from J, with 14 bases in between. Germline V lookup: CDR1 MGHRA, CDR2 YSYEKL. The DNA of the CDR3 is TGCGCCAGCAGCTCGGAAAGCGTCAGTGAGCAGTTCTTC. Residues: CASSSESVSEQFF.

The CDR3 nucleotides read TGTGCCAGCAGTGACTCCATCAAGGACAGGGAGCTTCAGAAACGATCCTACGAGCAGTACTTC. Translated, it gives CASSDSIKDRELQKRSYEQYF. The V call is TRBV6-4, the J call TRBJ2-7; 8 bases agree with TRBD1. V was clipped by 0 bases and J by 1 base; unmatched bases: 20. The CDR3 totals 21 residues. CDR1 MRHNA and CDR2 SNTAGT come from the germline V gene.

V is TRBV6-5 and J is TRBJ2-7, with D unresolved. V lost 0 bases and J 2 bases, leaving 11 bases between the germline ends. This CDR3 region has 15 residues. Germline V gives CDR1 MNHEY, CDR2 SVGAGI. This CDR3 is CASSYSILVPYEQYF. CDR3 coding DNA: TGTGCCAGCAGTTACTCGATTCTAGTCCCCTACGAGCAGTACTTC.

The rearrangement joins TRBV9 to TRBJ1-1; the match to TRBD1 covers 7 bases. The V segment lost 2 bases and the J segment 3 bases; nucleotides outside the gene matches: 4. Germline values: CDR1 SGDLS, CDR2 YYNGEE. There are 14 residues in the CDR3. This CDR3 reads CASSVTGLDTEAFF. The CDR3 DNA is TGTGCCAGCAGCGTGACAGGGTTGGACACTGAAGCTTTCTTT.

Comments on this clone: The same CDR3 also results from other DNA sequences found in this sample. This rearrangement joins TRBV30 to TRBJ1-5, with D possibly being TRBD1 (6 bases). Trimming pared 2 bases from V and 4 bases from J, leaving 9 bases between. This CDR3 contains 13 residues. Germline lookup yields CDR1 GTSNPN and CDR2 SVGIG (reference sequence). Written as DNA, the CDR3 is TGTGCCTGGAGTCCACAGGGAAATCAGCCCCAGCATTTT. Encoded protein: CAWSPQGNQPQHF.

The chain has TRBV3-1 (or the pseudogene TRBV3-2) and TRBJ1-1; weak D call: TRBD1 (5 bases). V dropped 0 bases and J dropped 5 bases, with 13 bases sitting between them. The CDR3 is made up of 15 amino acids. Germline-derived CDR1 and CDR2 are LGHDT and YNNKEL (reference sequence). CDR3 in DNA: TGTGCCAGCAGCCAAGATTACCGACAGTATACTGAAGCTTTCTTT. This encodes CASSQDYRQYTEAFF.